Presented here are 7 T cell receptor beta chains from one specimen sequenced in a study of cytomegalovirus exposure and HLA in healthy donors. PCR was performed using 60 Vbeta and 13 Jbeta primers. Here immunoSEQ multiplex PCR was the method, and the copy in TCRdb shows in-frame clones only, minus some. This listing includes under 95,000 clones. The source material was PBMCs. The receptor set was obtained from a young man in good health and CMV-seropositive.

This chain connects TRBV2 to TRBJ2-6; 11 nucleotides agree with TRBD2. Germline CDR1 reads SNHLY; CDR2 reads FYNNEI. V lost 10 bases and J lost 4; bases outside the gene matches: 12. The CDR3 sequence is 17 residues long. The CDR3 spells CATLTSGIVLGANVLTF. The CDR3 DNA reads TGTGCCACTTTGACTAGCGGGATTGTGTTGGGGGCCAACGTCCTGACTTTC. Full variable domain (missing parts from reference TRBV2 and TRBJ2-6): EPEVTQTPSHQVTQMGQEVILRCVPISNHLYFYWYRQILGQKVEFLVSFYNNEISEKSEIFDDQFSVERPDGSNFTLKIRSTKLEDSAMYFCATLTSGIVLGANVLTFGAGSRLTVL.

The chain couples TRBV10-3 to TRBJ1-1, with TRBD1 as a possible D gene (6 bases). The CDR3 consists of 15 residues. The germline V gene encodes CDR1 ENHRY and CDR2 SYGVKD. V was cut by 1 base and J by 0 bases, with 9 bases left in between. The chain's CDR3 is CAISEWGGLNTEAFF. The CDR3 DNA sequence: TGTGCCATCAGTGAGTGGGGGGGCCTGAACACTGAAGCTTTCTTT.

This CDR3 is CASSPAPSGSYNEQFF. The CDR3 DNA follows: TGCGCCAGCAGCCCCGCCCCGTCGGGCTCCTACAATGAGCAGTTCTTC. The gene calls are TRBV5-1 and TRBJ2-1, with D uncertain. Germline V gene sequence: CDR1 SGHRS, CDR2 YFSETQ. This CDR3 is 16 amino acids long. The V and J ends lost 4 bases and 0 bases respectively, with 14 bases between them.

The CDR3 bases are TGTGCCAGCAGCCATCGTACAGGTTCAAACACCATATATTTT. It specifies CASSHRTGSNTIYF. The V call is TRBV7-2, the J call TRBJ1-3; D is possibly TRBD1 (5 bases). This CDR3 region has 14 residues. Germline CDR1 and CDR2: SGHTA and FQGNSA. V dropped 5 bases and J dropped 6 bases, with 14 bases sitting between them.

In nucleotides, the CDR3 is TGCGCCAGCAGCTTGGAAGGGGGGGGCTATGGCTACACCTTC. Its protein is CASSLEGGGYGYTF. The chain has TRBV5-1 and TRBJ1-2, with TRBD1 as a possible D gene (6 bases). Germline lookup yields CDR1 SGHRS and CDR2 YFSETQ. CDR3 length: 14 residues. The ends were cut back, 0 bases at V and 4 bases at J, with 10 bases in the middle. The entire variable domain, with the rest obtained from reference TRBV5-1 and TRBJ1-2, is as follows: KAGVTQTPRYLIKTRGQQVTLSCSPISGHRSVSWYQQTPGQGLQFLFEYFSETQRNKGNFPGRFSGRQFSNSRSEMNVSTLELGDSALYLCASSLEGGGYGYTFGSGTRLTVV.

The chain carries TRBV14 and TRBJ2-3; 7 bases fit TRBD1. The CDR3 runs 15 residues. Germline V gene data show CDR1 as SGHDN and CDR2 as FVKESK. V was pared by 2 bases and J by 6 bases, with 8 bases of the junction left unmatched. CDR3 sequence (DNA): TGTGCCAGCAGCCAATACAGGGGAAATGCGGATACGCAGTATTTT. It specifies CASSQYRGNADTQYF.

The chain carries TRBV7-9 and TRBJ2-3; the match to TRBD1 covers 8 bases. Germline V gene sequence: CDR1 SEHNR, CDR2 FQNEAQ (reference sequence). This CDR3 contains 17 residues. With 6 bases clipped from V and 3 bases from J, the junction kept 14 bases outside the gene matches. The CDR3 is CASRFGGKDRATDTQYF. DNA of the CDR3: TGTGCCAGCAGATTTGGGGGGAAGGACAGGGCGACAGATACGCAGTATTTT.